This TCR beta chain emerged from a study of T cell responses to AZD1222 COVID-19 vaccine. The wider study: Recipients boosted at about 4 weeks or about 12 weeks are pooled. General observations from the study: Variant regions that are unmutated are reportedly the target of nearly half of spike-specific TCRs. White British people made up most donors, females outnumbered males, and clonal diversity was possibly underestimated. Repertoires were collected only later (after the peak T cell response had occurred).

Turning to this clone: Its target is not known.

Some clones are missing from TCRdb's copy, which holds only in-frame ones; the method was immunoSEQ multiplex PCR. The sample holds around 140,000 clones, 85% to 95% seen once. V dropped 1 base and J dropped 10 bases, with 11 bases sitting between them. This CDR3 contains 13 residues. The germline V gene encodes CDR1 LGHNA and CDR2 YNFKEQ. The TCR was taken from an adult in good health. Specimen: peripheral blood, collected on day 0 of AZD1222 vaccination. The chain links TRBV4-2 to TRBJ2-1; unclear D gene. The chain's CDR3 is CASSQVGPPEQFF. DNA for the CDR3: TGTGCCAGCAGCCAAGTCGGTCCCCCAGAGCAGTTCTTC.